This entry lists 21 T cell receptor beta chains sequenced from one sample in a study of CD8 T cells in Susac syndrome. Random-hexamer reverse transcription was applied to about 0.5 to 1 ug RNA. TCRdb fed the immunoSEQ multiplex PCR reads into MiXCR, producing one record per CDR3 protein. The sample has roughly 200,000 distinct CDR3 sequences, more than 85% seen once. Sequenced material: CD4+ T cells from PBMCs. These receptors all come from a human donor with Susac syndrome.

The chain carries TRBV4-1 and TRBJ2-6, with 10 bases lining up with TRBD2. V lost 4 bases and J lost 0; bases outside the gene matches: 12. The CDR3 is 20 residues long. Germline V gene sequence: CDR1 MGHRA, CDR2 YSYEKL. The CDR3 region is CASSRRLAGVPGSGANVLTF. CDR3 coding DNA: TGCGCCAGCAGCCGACGCCTAGCGGGGGTCCCCGGCTCTGGGGCCAACGTCCTGACTTTC.

The V and J genes are TRBV18 and TRBJ2-7, with 9 bases aligning to TRBD1. Germline assignment: CDR1 KGHSH and CDR2 LQKENI. V trimming: 3 bases; J trimming: 5 bases; junction bases outside the gene matches: 14. The CDR3 totals 17 residues. As DNA, the CDR3 is TGTGCCAGCTCACCGACTAACTTGGGGACAGGGACTCACGAGCAGTACTTC. It encodes CASSPTNLGTGTHEQYF.

The chain recombines TRBV7-2 with TRBJ2-3, with D perhaps TRBD2 (6 bases). CDR1 is SGHTA, CDR2 FQGNSA, per germline. V gave up 4 bases and J gave up 2 bases, with 13 bases separating them. This CDR3 is built from 15 residues. The CDR3 sequence: CASSSQAGLTDTQYF. DNA for the CDR3: TGTGCCAGCAGCTCCCAGGCGGGGCTCACAGATACGCAGTATTTT. The whole variable domain, filled in from reference TRBV7-2 and TRBJ2-3, reads GAGVSQSPSNKVTEKGKDVELRCDPISGHTALYWYRQSLGQGLEFLIYFQGNSAPDKSGLPSDRFSAERTGGSVSTLTIQRTQQEDSAVYLCASSSQAGLTDTQYFGPGTRLTVL.

The chain couples TRBV29-1 to TRBJ1-1; 7 bases match TRBD1. Per the germline V gene, CDR1 is SQVTM and CDR2 is ANQGSEA. The CDR3 totals 14 residues. V shed 4 bases and J 5 bases; nucleotides not matched to a gene: 10. Here the CDR3 DNA reads TGCAGCGTTGTTCGGGCCTCAGGGGGGACTGAAGCTTTCTTT. It is translated as CSVVRASGGTEAFF.

The chain is built from TRBV12-3 or TRBV12-4 and TRBJ1-5; no definite D call. V was clipped by 3 bases and J by 2 bases, with 8 bases between them. The CDR3 runs to 14 residues. CDR3 residues: CASSFSPGNQPQHF. Written as DNA, the CDR3 is TGTGCCAGCAGTTTCTCTCCGGGCAATCAGCCCCAGCATTTT.

The genes are TRBV6-5 and TRBJ2-3; D remains ambiguous. The germline V and J ends were trimmed by 1 base and 3 bases, with 8 bases remaining between them. Germline V CDR1 and CDR2: MNHEY, SVGAGI. The CDR3 consists of 14 residues. The CDR3 nucleotides read TGTGCCAGCAGTTACTTAATGACTACAGATACGCAGTATTTT. The encoded protein is CASSYLMTTDTQYF.

V usage is TRBV20-1 and J usage is TRBJ2-1, with a tentative D call TRBD1 (5 bases). The germline V and J ends were trimmed by 3 bases and 7 bases, with 16 bases remaining between them. The CDR3 totals 14 residues. Germline V gene data show CDR1 as DFQATT and CDR2 as SNEGSKA (reference sequence). CDR3 amino acids: CSASRNPSGNEQFF. DNA for the CDR3: TGCAGTGCTAGTCGGAATCCCTCAGGGAATGAGCAGTTCTTC.

The chain recombines TRBV27 with TRBJ2-1, with 12 bases lining up with TRBD2. The CDR3 covers 14 residues. The junction had 1 base not matched to a gene; V was cut back by 5 bases and J by 5 bases. Germline V gene sequence: CDR1 MNHEY, CDR2 SMNVEV (reference sequence). This CDR3 reads CASSGLAGHNEQFF. CDR3 nucleotides: TGTGCCAGCAGTGGACTAGCGGGGCACAATGAGCAGTTCTTC.

V gene TRBV15 combines with J gene TRBJ2-1; the D gene is possibly TRBD1 (6 bases). CDR3 length equals 16 residues. The germline CDR1 and CDR2 sequences are LNHNV and YYDKDF (reference sequence). The V end lost 0 bases, the J end lost 6 bases, and 15 bases lay between the germline ends. CDR3 region: CATSRDRQELSNEQFF. The CDR3, as DNA: TGTGCCACCAGCAGAGATAGACAGGAACTCTCCAATGAGCAGTTCTTC.

V and J are TRBV5-1 and TRBJ2-5; 10 bases match TRBD2. The CDR3 extends over 15 amino acids. V was pared by 8 bases and J by 1 base, with 8 bases of the junction left unmatched. Germline CDR1 SGHRS, CDR2 YFSETQ. CDR3 protein: CASSGGPGAQETQYF. In nucleotides, the CDR3 is TGCGCCAGTAGCGGGGGGCCAGGAGCCCAAGAGACCCAGTACTTC.

The chain recombines TRBV30 with TRBJ2-5, with 12 bases that match TRBD1. V lost 2 bases and J lost 2; bases outside the gene matches: 9. This CDR3 has 17 amino acids. CDR1 and CDR2 (germline): GTSNPN, SVGIG (reference sequence). This CDR3 is CAWSRDRGRSGQETQYF. DNA for the CDR3: TGTGCCTGGAGTAGGGACAGGGGGCGTTCAGGACAAGAGACCCAGTACTTC.

J is TRBJ1-5 and V is TRBV12-3 or TRBV12-4, with TRBD1 as a possible D gene (5 bases). V shed 3 bases and J shed 4 bases, with 10 bases lying between them. This CDR3 has 14 residues. CDR3 amino acids: CASSFRDDNQPQHF. The CDR3 nucleotides read TGTGCCAGCAGTTTCAGGGACGATAATCAGCCCCAGCATTTT.

The chain has TRBV20-1 and TRBJ2-2; 7 bases align to TRBD2. CDR3 length: 15 residues. Trimming took 1 base from V and 6 from J; bases not matched to a gene: 8. From germline, CDR1 is DFQATT and CDR2 SNEGSKA (reference sequence). The CDR3 region is CSARAYSGVAGELFF. CDR3 sequence (DNA): TGCAGTGCTAGAGCTTACAGCGGGGTGGCCGGGGAGCTGTTTTTT.

The chain carries TRBV2 and TRBJ2-5; 7 nucleotides agree with TRBD1. Germline loops: CDR1 SNHLY, CDR2 FYNNEI. J lost 2 bases, V lost 9 bases, and 21 bases had no gene match. The CDR3 covers 18 residues. The CDR3 spells CARKRQRTDRDQQETQYF. The CDR3 DNA follows: TGTGCCAGGAAGCGACAGAGGACTGACAGGGATCAACAAGAGACCCAGTACTTC.

The genes are TRBV7-3 and TRBJ2-1, with D possibly TRBD2 on 5 matching bases. Germline CDR1 is SGHTA and CDR2 is FQGTGA. With 6 bases removed from V and 1 base from J, the gap between germline ends came to 13 bases. The CDR3 loop spans 15 amino acids. Written as DNA, the CDR3 is TGTGCCAGCAGTTCAATCGAGGGATCCTACAATGAGCAGTTCTTC. Translated, it gives CASSSIEGSYNEQFF. Filled out from reference TRBV7-3 and TRBJ2-1, the complete variable domain reads GAGVSQTPSNKVTEKGKYVELRCDPISGHTALYWYRQSLGQGPEFLIYFQGTGAADDSGLPNDRFFAVRPEGSVSTLKIQRTERGDSAVYLCASSSIEGSYNEQFFGPGTRLTVL.

This clonotype was observed once. This chain joins TRBV3-1 and TRBJ1-1, with D unresolved. Trimming took 1 base from V and 5 from J, leaving 8 bases between them. This CDR3 spans 13 amino acids. Germline-derived CDR1 and CDR2 are LGHDT and YNNKEL (reference sequence). The CDR3 reads CASSQVLGTEAFF. The CDR3 nucleotides are TGTGCCAGCAGCCAAGTTCTGGGGACTGAAGCTTTCTTT. Full variable domain (missing parts from reference TRBV3-1 and TRBJ1-1): DTAVSQTPKYLVTQMGNDKSIKCEQNLGHDTMYWYKQDSKKFLKIMFSYNNKELIINETVPNRFSPKSPDKAHLNLHINSLELGDSAVYFCASSQVLGTEAFFGQGTRLTVV.

A remark on this clonotype: Sequence at one end of the junction differs from germline and may be a read error. The chain joins TRBV12-3 or TRBV12-4 to TRBJ1-3, with D possibly TRBD1 on 5 matching bases. This CDR3 comprises 16 residues. In nucleotides, the CDR3 is TGTGCCAGCAGTACGGCGGGACGGCGATCTGAAAACACCATATATTTT. Translation gives CASSTAGRRSENTIYF.

The gene calls are TRBV7-2 and TRBJ2-3; 10 bases match TRBD2. CDR3 length: 18 amino acids. V lost 3 bases to trimming and J lost 0 bases; unmatched junction nucleotides: 9. CDR1 is SGHTA and CDR2 is FQGNSA in the germline V gene. In DNA form, the CDR3 reads TGTGCCAGCAGCTTTACCGGGACTAGCGACATAAGCACAGATACGCAGTATTTT. Protein sequence: CASSFTGTSDISTDTQYF.

The chain carries TRBV7-3 and TRBJ2-3; the D gene could be TRBD1 or TRBD2 (6 bases each). V was pared by 5 bases and J by 0 bases, with 15 bases between. The CDR3 extends over 16 amino acids. Germline loops: CDR1 SGHTA, CDR2 FQGTGA. The CDR3 DNA sequence: TGTGCCAGCAGCCCGGGGGCCATTTCTAGCACAGATACGCAGTATTTT. This translates into CASSPGAISSTDTQYF.

J is TRBJ1-1 and V is TRBV30; a possible D gene is TRBD1 (6 bases). Germline CDR1 and CDR2: GTSNPN and SVGIG (reference sequence). V gave up 2 bases and J gave up 0 bases, with 7 bases separating them. The CDR3 sequence is 13 residues long. CDR3 residues: CAWSQGLNTEAFF. The CDR3 DNA follows: TGTGCCTGGAGTCAGGGGTTGAACACTGAAGCTTTCTTT.

This rearrangement joins TRBV14 to TRBJ1-4; perhaps TRBD1 as D (5 bases). V dropped 5 bases and J dropped 7 bases, with 17 bases sitting between them. Germline CDR1 SGHDN, CDR2 FVKESK. The CDR3 has 15 amino acids. CDR3 in amino acids: CASSSRDGRSEKLFF. The CDR3 nucleotides are TGTGCCAGCAGCTCCCGGGACGGTCGGAGTGAAAAACTGTTTTTT.